This T cell receptor (beta chain) was found in a study of Graves' ophthalmopathy and Graves' hyperthyroidism. About the study: Peripheral blood (taken before any treatment) was collected at initial diagnosis.

Concerning this clonotype itself: Its antigen is still unknown.

Study outcomes and limitations: Using a 13-signature model, the authors split ophthalmopathy from stable hyperthyroidism, with just under 90% sensitivity and 81.08% specificity. Most thyroid-expanded clonotypes exceeding 0.001 frequency were also found in blood.

A diagnosis was made from clinical symptoms together with serum thyroxine, TRAb, thyroid ultrasound and orbital computed tomography. Investigators amplified TCR beta CDR3 regions from RNA transcripts. HTBI primers were used in a first-round RT-PCR, which preceded a second-round multiplex PCR. TCRdb called the multiplex PCR reads again in MiXCR, with one record for every CDR3 protein. Of 300,000 or so distinct CDR3 sequences listed, roughly 17% are singletons. Trimming took 5 bases from V and 0 from J; bases not matched to a gene: 14. The CDR3 extends over 18 amino acids. Germline-derived CDR1 and CDR2 are KGHSH and LQKENI.

The sequenced sample consisted of peripheral blood. The gene calls are TRBV18 and TRBJ1-2; 8 nucleotides agree with TRBD1. This TCR came from an adult man with Graves' ophthalmopathy. CDR3 sequence (DNA): TGTGCCAGCTCAGCTAGTGGACAGGGTATCACATCTAACTATGGCTACACCTTC. Translating it yields CASSASGQGITSNYGYTF.